This is a list of T cell receptor beta chains from one sample in a study of blood T cell repertoires in COVID-19. The data were produced by immunoSEQ multiplex PCR, yet TCRdb's version contains in-frame clones alone and is incomplete. The profile shows 130,000 to 150,000 clones, roughly four fifths of them singletons. Input material: peripheral blood. The receptors were gathered from a human donor with acute or convalescent COVID-19. The donor label of this sample is uncertain. Both conserved end residues are trimmed from each CDR3. The order of the fields is J gene, D gene, V gene, CDR3 protein. D genes are given only for firm matches.

J gene: TRBJ2-3
D gene: TRBD1
V gene: TRBV5-1
CDR3 protein: ASRTGVSEDTQY

J gene: TRBJ1-1
D gene: TRBD1
V gene: TRBV5-1
CDR3 protein: ASSLYEGAGTEAF

J gene: TRBJ1-4
D gene: -
V gene: TRBV6-5
CDR3 protein: ASSMDRLNEKLF

J gene: TRBJ2-2
D gene: TRBD1
V gene: TRBV4-2
CDR3 protein: ASSPTPGTVGTGELF

J gene: TRBJ2-7
D gene: -
V gene: TRBV6-5
CDR3 protein: ASSSSGDGFYEQY

J gene: TRBJ2-7
D gene: TRBD1
V gene: TRBV19
CDR3 protein: ASSMTGGTVSYEQY

J gene: TRBJ2-1
D gene: TRBD1
V gene: TRBV27
CDR3 protein: ASSQTGASPSYNEQF

J gene: TRBJ1-5
D gene: -
V gene: TRBV2
CDR3 protein: ASKSGGNQPQH

J gene: TRBJ1-1
D gene: -
V gene: TRBV29-1
CDR3 protein: SVTKGGEGNTEAF

J gene: TRBJ2-1
D gene: TRBD2
V gene: TRBV29-1
CDR3 protein: SVEPAGSYNEQF

J gene: TRBJ2-7
D gene: -
V gene: TRBV27
CDR3 protein: ASSLIGVAHEQY

J gene: TRBJ2-7
D gene: -
V gene: TRBV4-1
CDR3 protein: ASSVGTDYYEQY

J gene: TRBJ1-3
D gene: TRBD1
V gene: TRBV5-1
CDR3 protein: ASSLDRGSGNTIY

J gene: TRBJ2-7
D gene: TRBD1
V gene: TRBV10-3
CDR3 protein: AISEPRDRGYEQY

J gene: TRBJ1-2
D gene: TRBD1
V gene: TRBV27
CDR3 protein: ASTSLGQGRYGYT

J gene: TRBJ1-5
D gene: TRBD1
V gene: TRBV30
CDR3 protein: AWREQGASNQPQH